These 12 T cell receptor beta chains came from one sample sequenced in a study of blood T cell repertoires in COVID-19. Some clones are missing from TCRdb's copy, which holds only in-frame ones; the method was immunoSEQ multiplex PCR. The profile shows about 250,000 clones, around four fifths of them singletons. The sequencing input was peripheral blood. These receptor sequences come from a woman aged 55-70 years with active or convalescent COVID-19.

The chain links TRBV27 to TRBJ1-2; 10 nucleotides align to TRBD1. V dropped 6 bases and J dropped 6; count of bases not matched to a gene: 4. This CDR3 is built from 13 residues. Germline CDR1 and CDR2: MNHEY and SMNVEV (reference sequence). The CDR3 spells CASSQTGGHGYTF. The DNA for the CDR3 is TGTGCCAGCAGCCAGACAGGGGGCCATGGCTACACCTTC.

V is TRBV7-2 and J is TRBJ2-2, with a tentative D call TRBD2 (6 bases). Trimming pared 6 bases from V and 7 bases from J, leaving 18 bases between. The CDR3 runs to 15 residues. Per the germline V gene, CDR1 is SGHTA and CDR2 is FQGNSA. CDR3 protein: CASRLSTSKVGELFF. CDR3 sequence (DNA): TGTGCCAGCAGGCTCAGTACTAGCAAGGTCGGGGAGCTGTTTTTT.

The gene calls are TRBV6-2 or TRBV6-3 and TRBJ2-5, with 11 bases that match TRBD2. J was trimmed by 5 bases and V by 6 bases; bases with no gene match: 8. The CDR3 is 15 amino acids. CDR1 is MNHEY and CDR2 is SVGEGT in the germline V gene. The CDR3 DNA follows: TGTGCCAGCAGCTTACTAGCGGGAGTCTTGGAGACCCAGTACTTC. This codes for CASSLLAGVLETQYF.

The V gene is TRBV24-1, the J gene TRBJ1-3, with D tentatively TRBD1 (5 bases). In germline, CDR1 is KGHDR, CDR2 SFDVKD. The CDR3 consists of 14 residues. V lost 5 bases and J 0 bases, leaving 7 bases between the germline ends. The CDR3 region is CATSGGSSGNTIYF. The DNA of the CDR3 is TGTGCCACCAGTGGGGGCAGCTCTGGAAACACCATATATTTT.

This clone occurred a few times. The chain is built from TRBV27 and TRBJ2-1; 9 nucleotides match TRBD2. Germline CDR1 MNHEY, CDR2 SMNVEV (reference sequence). Germline trimming cut 3 bases from V and 10 bases from J; bases unmatched to any gene: 10. CDR3 size: 15 residues. The CDR3 nucleotides are TGTGCCAGCAGTTTGAGGTCTAGCGGGAATCACGAGCAGTTCTTC. Translation: CASSLRSSGNHEQFF.

The chain combines TRBV27 with TRBJ2-1; 13 positions match TRBD2. The CDR3 is 17 residues long. With V trimmed by 0 bases and J by 7 bases, 6 bases remained unmatched. Looked up from germline, CDR1 is MNHEY and CDR2 is SMNVEV (reference sequence). The DNA for the CDR3 is TGTGCCAGCAGTTTATCGATGTGGACTAGCGGGGGTAATGAGCAGTTCTTC. Its translation is CASSLSMWTSGGNEQFF.

The chain recombines TRBV7-9 with TRBJ2-7; 13 bases agree with TRBD2. The CDR3 totals 13 residues. The junction had 0 bases not matched to a gene; V was cut back by 4 bases and J by 6 bases. CDR1 and CDR2 from the germline V gene are SEHNR and FQNEAQ (reference sequence). In DNA, the CDR3 is TGTGCCAGCAGCTGGACTAGCGGGAGCGAGCAGTACTTC. This codes for CASSWTSGSEQYF.

This rearrangement joins TRBV5-1 to TRBJ1-2; D gene unclear. The length of the CDR3 is 15 residues. Between the trimmed V and J ends, which lost 0 bases and 6 bases, there was a span of 15 bases. Looked up from germline, CDR1 is SGHRS and CDR2 is YFSETQ. The CDR3 bases are TGCGCCAGCAGCTTGGGGGCAGGTGCATGGGATGGCTACACCTTC. This translates into CASSLGAGAWDGYTF.

This clone was found a few times. The chain employs TRBV4-1 and TRBJ2-1, with 10 bases fitting TRBD2. V gave up 1 base and J gave up 4 bases; unmatched junction bases: 4. Germline CDR1 is MGHRA and CDR2 is YSYEKL. The CDR3 covers 16 residues. The CDR3 nucleotides read TGCGCCAGCAGCCAAGGGACTAGCGGAATATACAATGAGCAGTTCTTC. Translating gives CASSQGTSGIYNEQFF.

This chain connects TRBV7-8 to TRBJ1-4; weak D call: TRBD1 (6 bases). CDR1 SGHVS and CDR2 FQNEAQ come from the germline V gene. This CDR3 has 15 residues. Trimming shortened V by 5 bases and J by 4 bases, and 14 bases separated the two germline ends. CDR3 in amino acids: CASSRKGTLNEKLFF. CDR3 nucleotide sequence: TGTGCCAGCAGCAGAAAGGGGACACTTAATGAAAAACTGTTTTTT.

The chain couples TRBV11-3 to TRBJ2-7; the D gene is possibly TRBD1 (6 bases). CDR1 is SGHNT, CDR2 YENEEA, per germline. The CDR3 is 17 residues long. V gave up 1 base and J gave up 0 bases, with 16 bases separating them. CDR3 bases: TGTGCCAGCAGCTTAGCCCTGGACAGCCTGAGCTCCTACGAGCAGTACTTC. Its protein is CASSLALDSLSSYEQYF.

The chain couples TRBV15 to TRBJ2-5; 8 bases match TRBD1. In germline, CDR1 is LNHNV, CDR2 YYDKDF (reference sequence). The CDR3 totals 18 residues. V lost 1 base and J lost 1; bases outside the gene matches: 11. The CDR3 DNA reads TGTGCCACCAGCAGAGGCCCCGGGACAGGCAGTATCCAAGAGACCCAGTACTTC. Protein product: CATSRGPGTGSIQETQYF.